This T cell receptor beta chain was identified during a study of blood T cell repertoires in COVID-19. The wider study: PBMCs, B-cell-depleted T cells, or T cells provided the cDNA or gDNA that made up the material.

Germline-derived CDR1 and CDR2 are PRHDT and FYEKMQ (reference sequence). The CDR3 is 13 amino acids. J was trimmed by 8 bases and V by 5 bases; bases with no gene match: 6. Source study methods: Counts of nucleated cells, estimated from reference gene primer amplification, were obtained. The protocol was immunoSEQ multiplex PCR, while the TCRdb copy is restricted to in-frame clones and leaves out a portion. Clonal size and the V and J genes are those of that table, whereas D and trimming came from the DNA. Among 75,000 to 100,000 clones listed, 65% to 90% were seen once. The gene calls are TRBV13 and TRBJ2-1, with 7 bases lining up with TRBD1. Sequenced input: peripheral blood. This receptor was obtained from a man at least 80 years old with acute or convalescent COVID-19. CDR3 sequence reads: CASSADRDHEQFF. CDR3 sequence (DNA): TGTGCCAGCAGCGCTGACAGGGATCATGAGCAGTTCTTC.